A selection of T cell receptor beta chains follows, all from one sample in a study of T cells in localized non-small cell lung cancer. Repertoires were generated with immunoSEQ multiplex PCR, while TCRdb's copy carries only in-frame clones and drops some. The repertoire holds 1,100 to 1,500 clones, with 23% as singletons. This material consisted of lung tumor tissue, taken before any cancer treatment. The receptors here all came from a woman between 40 and 69 years old with stage I lung adenocarcinoma. Both conserved end residues are part of each CDR3. The D gene is left open where the match is weak. Rows may omit the clone size; those that give it use once, few, many or a size class.

d_call: -; j_call: TRBJ1-2; clone_size: few; v_call: TRBV18; cdr3_nt: TGTGCCAGCTCGCCTCGGCGTGAACAGGGTGGCTACACCTTC; cdr3_aa: CASSPRREQGGYTF
d_call: -; j_call: TRBJ1-1; clone_size: -; v_call: TRBV6-8; cdr3_nt: TGTGCCAGCCGGGGAGGGGCAGGCACTGAAGCTTTCTTT; cdr3_aa: CASRGGAGTEAFF
d_call: -; j_call: TRBJ1-4; clone_size: -; v_call: TRBV30; cdr3_nt: TGTGCCTGGGGGGATGGATCTAATGAAAAACTGTTTTTT; cdr3_aa: CAWGDGSNEKLFF
d_call: TRBD1; j_call: TRBJ1-2; clone_size: -; v_call: TRBV19; cdr3_nt: TGTGCCAGTAGTATCGCAGGGGGCCTCGGCTATGGCTACACCTTC; cdr3_aa: CASSIAGGLGYGYTF
d_call: -; j_call: TRBJ1-4; clone_size: few; v_call: TRBV9; cdr3_nt: TGTGCCAGCAGCCGGACAGCGAATGAAAAACTGTTTTTT; cdr3_aa: CASSRTANEKLFF
d_call: TRBD2; j_call: TRBJ2-2; clone_size: -; v_call: TRBV5-1; cdr3_nt: TGCGCCAGCAGCTCGGGACTAGCGGGAGGGCCTGGAGGGGAGCTGTTTTTT; cdr3_aa: CASSSGLAGGPGGELFF
d_call: TRBD1; j_call: TRBJ1-6; clone_size: few; v_call: TRBV28; cdr3_nt: TGTGCCAGCAGTCCCCAAGGACAGGGAAAGTCACCCCTCCACTTT; cdr3_aa: CASSPQGQGKSPLHF
d_call: -; j_call: TRBJ2-7; clone_size: -; v_call: TRBV29-1; cdr3_nt: TGCAGCGTTGAGTCAGACTCCCGCTACGAGCAGTACTTC; cdr3_aa: CSVESDSRYEQYF
d_call: -; j_call: TRBJ1-5; clone_size: few; v_call: TRBV30; cdr3_nt: TGTGCCTGGAATACGGGCGGACAGCCCCAGCATTTT; cdr3_aa: CAWNTGGQPQHF
d_call: TRBD2; j_call: TRBJ2-1; clone_size: few; v_call: TRBV9; cdr3_nt: TGTGCCAGCAGCGCCGGACCCGGGACTAGCGGGATGGTTGAGCAGTTCTTC; cdr3_aa: CASSAGPGTSGMVEQFF
d_call: TRBD1; j_call: TRBJ1-4; clone_size: few; v_call: TRBV28; cdr3_nt: TGTGCCAGCAGCACGAAGAGACAGGGGGACAATGAAAAACTGTTTTTT; cdr3_aa: CASSTKRQGDNEKLFF
d_call: TRBD2; j_call: TRBJ2-5; clone_size: -; v_call: TRBV11-3; cdr3_nt: TGTGCCAGCAGCTTAAACTTACCGGGACTAGTATCAGAGACCCAGTACTTC; cdr3_aa: CASSLNLPGLVSETQYF
d_call: TRBD2; j_call: TRBJ2-1; clone_size: large; v_call: TRBV9; cdr3_nt: TGTGCCAGCAGCTACCAACCTAGCGGAAGCTCCTACAATGAGCAGTTCTTC; cdr3_aa: CASSYQPSGSSYNEQFF
d_call: TRBD2; j_call: TRBJ2-7; clone_size: -; v_call: TRBV18; cdr3_nt: TGTGCCAGCTCACTAGGGACTAGCGGGGGACCCTACGAGCAGTACTTC; cdr3_aa: CASSLGTSGGPYEQYF
d_call: TRBD1; j_call: TRBJ1-6; clone_size: -; v_call: TRBV11-3; cdr3_nt: TGTGCCAGCAGCTTAGTCGCGGACAGGGGATACGGTTCACCCCTCCACTTT; cdr3_aa: CASSLVADRGYGSPLHF
d_call: TRBD1; j_call: TRBJ1-6; clone_size: medium-sized; v_call: TRBV11-3; cdr3_nt: TGTGCCAGCAGCCTCTCAGTCGACAGGGGTTATTCACCCCTCCACTTT; cdr3_aa: CASSLSVDRGYSPLHF
d_call: -; j_call: TRBJ2-1; clone_size: -; v_call: TRBV30; cdr3_nt: TGTGCCTGGAGTTGGGGACCGAACAATGAGCAGTTCTTC; cdr3_aa: CAWSWGPNNEQFF
d_call: -; j_call: TRBJ2-3; clone_size: -; v_call: TRBV7-5; cdr3_nt: -; cdr3_aa: CASSLHGVGGGAQYF
d_call: TRBD1; j_call: TRBJ1-1; clone_size: once; v_call: TRBV5-1; cdr3_nt: TGCGCCAGCCAATCTGGGACAGGGGCCACTGAAGCTTTCTTT; cdr3_aa: CASQSGTGATEAFF
d_call: -; j_call: TRBJ2-1; clone_size: -; v_call: TRBV5-1; cdr3_nt: TGCGCCAGCAGCTTGGAGGGTATCGGAGACAATGAGCAGTTCTTC; cdr3_aa: CASSLEGIGDNEQFF
d_call: TRBD1; j_call: TRBJ2-7; clone_size: -; v_call: TRBV5-1; cdr3_nt: TGCGCCAGCGATTCCGGTGGCCGGACAGGGGCCTACGAGCAGTACTTC; cdr3_aa: CASDSGGRTGAYEQYF
d_call: TRBD1; j_call: TRBJ2-5; clone_size: medium-sized; v_call: TRBV28; cdr3_nt: TGTGCCAGCAGTCCTACGGGACAGGGGTTTGAGACCCAGTACTTC; cdr3_aa: CASSPTGQGFETQYF
d_call: TRBD1; j_call: TRBJ1-2; clone_size: -; v_call: TRBV30; cdr3_nt: TGTGCCTGGTTCTCGGGACAGGGGGATGGCTACACCTTC; cdr3_aa: CAWFSGQGDGYTF
d_call: -; j_call: TRBJ1-5; clone_size: -; v_call: TRBV12-1; cdr3_nt: TGTGCCAGCAGCTTATGTCTGACAGGGGCCAGGAAAAGCAATCAGCCCCAGCATTTT; cdr3_aa: CASSLCLTGARKSNQPQHF
d_call: -; j_call: TRBJ1-3; clone_size: few; v_call: TRBV9; cdr3_nt: TGTGCCAGCAGCATTCGATCAGTAGGGAGTGGAAACACCATATATTTT; cdr3_aa: CASSIRSVGSGNTIYF
d_call: TRBD1; j_call: TRBJ1-2; clone_size: medium-sized; v_call: TRBV11-3; cdr3_nt: TGTGCCAGCAGCTGGACAGGGGGCAGCTATGGCTACACCTTC; cdr3_aa: CASSWTGGSYGYTF
d_call: TRBD1; j_call: TRBJ2-3; clone_size: few; v_call: TRBV11-3; cdr3_nt: TGTGCCAGCAGCCCAGGACAGGGGGCAGATACGCAGTATTTT; cdr3_aa: CASSPGQGADTQYF
d_call: -; j_call: TRBJ1-1; clone_size: -; v_call: TRBV30; cdr3_nt: TGTGCCTGGAGTGTGGGCAGAGGGATTGAAGCTTTCTTT; cdr3_aa: CAWSVGRGIEAFF
d_call: TRBD1; j_call: TRBJ1-2; clone_size: -; v_call: TRBV28; cdr3_nt: TGTGCCAGCAGTTTCTCTACCGGGACAGGGGGCTCGGGAGGCTACACCTTC; cdr3_aa: CASSFSTGTGGSGGYTF
d_call: -; j_call: TRBJ1-2; clone_size: -; v_call: TRBV28; cdr3_nt: TGTGCCAGCAGCCTGCCCCAAAGGGGGGAAGGCTACACCTTC; cdr3_aa: CASSLPQRGEGYTF
d_call: -; j_call: TRBJ1-1; clone_size: -; v_call: TRBV28; cdr3_nt: TGTGCCAGCAGTTTTGTGGGTTACACTGAAGCTTTCTTT; cdr3_aa: CASSFVGYTEAFF
d_call: TRBD2; j_call: TRBJ2-1; clone_size: -; v_call: TRBV10-1; cdr3_nt: TGCGCCAGCAGTGCTGGGACTAGCGGGAGGGACAATGAGCAGTTCTTC; cdr3_aa: CASSAGTSGRDNEQFF
d_call: TRBD1; j_call: TRBJ1-1; clone_size: medium-sized; v_call: TRBV11-3; cdr3_nt: TGTGCCAGCAGCTTGCGGCCAGGGGGCGGGAACACTGAAGCTTTCTTT; cdr3_aa: CASSLRPGGGNTEAFF
d_call: -; j_call: TRBJ1-5; clone_size: -; v_call: TRBV28; cdr3_nt: TGTGCCAGCAGTTTGGGGGGGGGCCTCAATCAGCCCCAGCATTTT; cdr3_aa: CASSLGGGLNQPQHF
d_call: -; j_call: TRBJ2-7; clone_size: -; v_call: TRBV10-2; cdr3_nt: TGCGCCAGCAGTGAGTCGAGGAGGGCCGGGTCCTACGAGCAGTACTTC; cdr3_aa: CASSESRRAGSYEQYF